This T cell receptor (beta chain) is from a study of blood T cells in healthy people across ages. Overall study results and limits: Diversity of TCR beta per million T cells declined in a roughly linear way with age.

Germline V gene lookup returns CDR1 ENHRY and CDR2 SYGVKD. CDR3 length: 13 residues. The V and J ends lost 1 base and 6 bases respectively, with 9 bases between them. Then a second PCR, running roughly 7 to 11 cycles, was carried out with a sample-barcoded 5' primer and a J-beta primer mix. A single record per CDR3 protein comes from TCRdb applying MiXCR to the 5' RACE reads. The sample records around 1,700,000 distinct CDR3 sequences, roughly 27% being singletons. Points on this clonotype: Its antigen is undetermined.

The TCR was taken from a woman in her 30s in good health. Sequencing was carried out using blood. The J gene is TRBJ1-1, the V gene TRBV10-3, with D uncertain. CDR3 sequence reads: CAISEFSGSEAFF. In DNA form, the CDR3 reads TGTGCCATCAGTGAGTTTTCTGGTTCTGAAGCTTTCTTT.